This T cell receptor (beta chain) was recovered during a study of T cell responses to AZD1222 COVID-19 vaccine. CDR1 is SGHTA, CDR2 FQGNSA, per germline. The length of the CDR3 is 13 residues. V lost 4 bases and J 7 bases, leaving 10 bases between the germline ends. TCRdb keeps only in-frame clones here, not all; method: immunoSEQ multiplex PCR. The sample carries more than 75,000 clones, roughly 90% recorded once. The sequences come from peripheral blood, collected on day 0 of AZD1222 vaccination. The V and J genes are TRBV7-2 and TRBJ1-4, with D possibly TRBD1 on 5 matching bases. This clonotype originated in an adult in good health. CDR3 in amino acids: CASSSQGGEKLFF. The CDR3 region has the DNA TGTGCCAGCAGCTCCCAGGGAGGTGAAAAACTGTTTTTT.